Listed below are T cell receptor beta chains from one sample, sequenced in a study of blood T cell repertoires in COVID-19. The assay was immunoSEQ multiplex PCR, and TCRdb's table has in-frame clones only and misses some. The sample includes approximately 220,000 clones, around nine tenths of them seen just once. Sequenced input: peripheral blood. Source of these receptors: a man in his forties with acute or convalescent COVID-19. Each CDR3 is given with its conserved first and last residue. A D gene is named only where the DNA matches it firmly. A row's size may be missing; if present it is once, few, many or a size class.

D gene,J gene,clone size,V gene,CDR3 DNA,CDR3 protein
TRBD1,TRBJ2-3,NA,TRBV15,TGTGCCACCAGCAGAGAAGCGACAGGGGCGACAGATACGCAGTATTTT,CATSREATGATDTQYF
NA,TRBJ1-2,NA,TRBV5-1,TGCGCCAGCAGCTTGGTCGGGACTCAGACCTTCTATGGCTACACCTTC,CASSLVGTQTFYGYTF
TRBD2,TRBJ2-2,NA,TRBV30,TGTGGGACTAGCGGGAGGGCCGGGGAGCTGTTTTTT,CGTSGRAGELFF
NA,TRBJ1-4,NA,TRBV7-8,TGTGCCAGCAGCTTCGGGCTGGGCAGGGCTAATGAAAAACTGTTTTTT,CASSFGLGRANEKLFF
NA,TRBJ1-1,NA,TRBV25-1,TGTGCCAGCAGTGATTGGGGGGGCTGGGAAGCTTTCTTT,CASSDWGGWEAFF
NA,TRBJ2-2,NA,TRBV19,TGTGCCAGTAGTATGGGCTCTGCCCTAAACACCGGGGAGCTGTTTTTT,CASSMGSALNTGELFF
NA,TRBJ1-1,once,TRBV20-1,TGCAGTGGCCAGGGTGAAGCTTTCTTT,CSGQGEAFF
TRBD2,TRBJ2-5,NA,TRBV5-1,TGCGCCAGCAGCCCTCGGATAGCGGGGGGATTGGAGACCCAGTACTTC,CASSPRIAGGLETQYF
NA,TRBJ2-1,NA,TRBV11-2,TGTGCCAGCAGCTCCGGAGCTGGGGGCAGCTCCTACAATGAGCAGTTCTTC,CASSSGAGGSSYNEQFF
TRBD1,TRBJ1-2,NA,TRBV5-1,TGCGCCAGCAGCTTGGGTGGGACAGGGGATGTCTATGGCTACACCTTC,CASSLGGTGDVYGYTF